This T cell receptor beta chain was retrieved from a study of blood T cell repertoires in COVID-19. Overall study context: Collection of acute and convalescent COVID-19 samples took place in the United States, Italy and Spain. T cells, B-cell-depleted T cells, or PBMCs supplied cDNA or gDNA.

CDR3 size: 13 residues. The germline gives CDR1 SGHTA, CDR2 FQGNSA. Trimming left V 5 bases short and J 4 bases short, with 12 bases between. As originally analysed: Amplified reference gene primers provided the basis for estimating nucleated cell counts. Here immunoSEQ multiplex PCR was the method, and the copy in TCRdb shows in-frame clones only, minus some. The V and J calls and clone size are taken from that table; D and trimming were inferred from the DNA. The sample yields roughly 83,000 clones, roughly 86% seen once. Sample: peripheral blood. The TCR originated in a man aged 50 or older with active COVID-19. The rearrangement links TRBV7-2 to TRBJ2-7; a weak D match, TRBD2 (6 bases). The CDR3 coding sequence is TGTGCCAGCAGCGGGGGGACTTCATACGAGCAGTACTTC. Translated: CASSGGTSYEQYF.